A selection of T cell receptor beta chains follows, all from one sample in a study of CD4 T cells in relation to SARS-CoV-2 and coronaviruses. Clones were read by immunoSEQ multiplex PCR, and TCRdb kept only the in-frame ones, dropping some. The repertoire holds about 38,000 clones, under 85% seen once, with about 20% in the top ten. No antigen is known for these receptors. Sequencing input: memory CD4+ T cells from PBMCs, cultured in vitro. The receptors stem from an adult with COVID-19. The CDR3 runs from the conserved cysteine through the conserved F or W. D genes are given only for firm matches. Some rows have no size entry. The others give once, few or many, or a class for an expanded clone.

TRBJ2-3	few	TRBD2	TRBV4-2	CASSQRPLAGGPQDTQYF	TGTGCCAGCAGCCAACGACCCCTAGCGGGAGGGCCGCAAGATACGCAGTATTTT
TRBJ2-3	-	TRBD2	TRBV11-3	CASSLGRAGPTDTQYF	TGTGCCAGCAGCTTAGGTCGAGCGGGACCCACAGATACGCAGTATTTT
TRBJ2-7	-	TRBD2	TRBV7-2	CASSPSGSPYEQYF	TGTGCCAGCAGCCCTAGCGGGAGCCCGTACGAGCAGTACTTC
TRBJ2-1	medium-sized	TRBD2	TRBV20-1	CSLDSGREQFF	TGCAGTCTTGATAGCGGGAGGGAGCAGTTCTTC
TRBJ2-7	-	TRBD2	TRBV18	CASSALPTSGSWLEQYF	TGTGCCAGCTCCGCACTACCGACTAGCGGGAGTTGGCTAGAGCAGTACTTC
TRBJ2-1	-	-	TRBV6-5	CASTHGGGGHNEQFF	TGTGCCAGCACCCATGGGGGCGGGGGCCACAATGAGCAGTTCTTC
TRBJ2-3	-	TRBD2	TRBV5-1	CASSSGGTSADTQYF	TGCGCCAGCAGCTCGGGAGGGACTAGCGCGGATACGCAGTATTTT
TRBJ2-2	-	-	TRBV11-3	CASSTSWGTNTGELFF	TGTGCCAGCAGCACGAGTTGGGGAACGAACACCGGGGAGCTGTTTTTT
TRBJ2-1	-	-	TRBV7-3	CASSLTLGNEQFF	TGTGCCAGCAGCTTAACATTGGGGAATGAGCAGTTCTTC
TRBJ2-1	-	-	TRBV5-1	CASSLDREQFF	TGCGCCAGCAGCTTGGACCGCGAGCAGTTCTTC
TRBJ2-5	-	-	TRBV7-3	CASSQDSGMQETQYF	TGTGCCAGCAGCCAGGACAGCGGAATGCAAGAGACCCAGTACTTC
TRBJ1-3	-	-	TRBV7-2	CASRRVSGNTIYF	TGTGCCAGCCGCAGGGTGTCTGGAAACACCATATATTTT
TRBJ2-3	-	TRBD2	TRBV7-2	CASSWTSDADTQYF	TGTGCCAGCAGCTGGACTAGCGATGCAGATACGCAGTATTTT
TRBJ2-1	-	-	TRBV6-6	CASSLASSGYNEQFF	TGTGCCAGCAGTTTAGCCTCCTCAGGCTACAATGAGCAGTTCTTC
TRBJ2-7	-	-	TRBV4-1	CASSQGLIGGAYEQYF	TGCGCCAGCAGCCAAGGATTAATCGGCGGTGCCTACGAGCAGTACTTC
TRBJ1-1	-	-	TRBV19	CASKKSAEAFF	TGTGCCAGTAAGAAGAGCGCTGAAGCTTTCTTT
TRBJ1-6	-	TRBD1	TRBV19	CASSSGQGESPLHF	TGTGCCAGTAGTTCCGGACAGGGCGAATCACCCCTCCACTTT
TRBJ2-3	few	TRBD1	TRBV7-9	CASSRGTGGTDTQYF	TGTGCCAGCAGCCGCGGGACAGGAGGCACAGATACGCAGTATTTT
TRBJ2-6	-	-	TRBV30	CAWSAYGKGLGASGANVLTF	TGTGCCTGGAGTGCGTACGGGAAGGGGTTGGGTGCTTCTGGGGCCAACGTCCTGACTTTC
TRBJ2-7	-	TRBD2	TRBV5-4	CASSSRTSGSYEQYF	TGTGCCAGCAGCTCCCGGACTAGCGGGAGTTACGAGCAGTACTTC
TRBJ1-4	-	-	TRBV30	CAWNGINEKLFF	TGTGCCTGGAACGGGATTAATGAAAAACTGTTTTTT